This T cell receptor (beta chain) is from a study of cytomegalovirus exposure and HLA in healthy donors. General study points: Analysis was carried out at a later point, and it linked a missense DCLRE1C variant to TCR beta V- and J-gene trimming. Later work showed greater clonal expansion in HLA-associated TCR beta chains than in equally common others.

PCR involved 60 Vbeta and 13 Jbeta primers. Sequencing used immunoSEQ multiplex PCR; TCRdb keeps in-frame clones, though not all of them. The profile shows under 250,000 clones, over 75% of them singletons. Germline loops: CDR1 SGHNT, CDR2 YENEEA. V was clipped by 5 bases and J by 1 base; unmatched bases: 2. CDR3 length equals 16 residues. Only one count was recorded for this clone. Its cognate antigen is unknown. The sequence was obtained from a woman aged 50 to 65 in good health and CMV-seropositive. Source material: PBMCs. The V and J genes are TRBV11-3 and TRBJ2-3; 14 nucleotides align to TRBD2. The CDR3 region is CASSATSGGGTDTQYF. DNA of the CDR3: TGTGCCAGCAGCGCGACTAGCGGGGGGGGCACAGATACGCAGTATTTT.